This T cell receptor beta chain was obtained from a study of immune heterogeneity within non-small cell lung tumors. The TCR beta CDR3 region was amplified by multiplex PCR employing 32 V and 13 J primers. MiXCR, applied by TCRdb to the multiplex PCR reads, yields one record per CDR3 protein. This table has 10,000 to 13,000 distinct CDR3 sequences, just under 30% appearing once. This clonotype is classed as large (0.1 to 1%). Genomic DNA extracted from bulk tumor tissue served as template. A total of approximately 600 ng was used per sample. Several far-apart biopsies were taken per primary tumor during surgery. Curative surgical treatment was performed in patients who had newly diagnosed, untreated non-small cell lung cancer. This CDR3 comprises 15 residues. The junction had 5 bases not matched to a gene; V was cut back by 6 bases and J by 2 bases. From germline, CDR1 is LNHDA and CDR2 SQIVND (reference sequence).

This receptor was obtained from a woman aged 55-75 years with non-small cell lung cancer. The sample consisted of lung tumor tissue. The chain uses TRBV19 and TRBJ1-5; 9 bases are a match to TRBD1. CDR3 region: CASRGGQGGNQPQHF. The CDR3 DNA follows: TGTGCCAGTAGGGGGGGACAGGGAGGCAATCAGCCCCAGCATTTT.